Listed here are 14 T cell receptor beta chains from one sample, sequenced in a study of follicular helper T cells after annual influenza vaccination. The data were produced by immunoSEQ multiplex PCR, yet TCRdb's version contains in-frame clones alone and is incomplete. The data show 12,000 to 15,000 clones, about four fifths seen once. The time point was: 2014-2015 season, 7 days after vaccination. The sample here was CXCR5+ CD38- circulating T follicular helper cells from blood, taken 7 days after influenza vaccination. As for subset: circulating Tfh, non-naive CD4+CXCR5+PD-1+ (ICOS+CD38+ or ICOS-CD38-). All receptors derive from an adult who received the influenza vaccine.

The chain joins TRBV5-4 to TRBJ2-5; 7 nucleotides agree with TRBD1. Germline values: CDR1 SGHNT, CDR2 YYREEE (reference sequence). The CDR3 is made up of 15 amino acids. V lost 2 bases and J lost 2; bases outside the gene matches: 6. In nucleotides, the CDR3 is TGTGCCAGCAGCTTAGGGGGCCCCTCTCAAGAGACCCAGTACTTC. Its protein is CASSLGGPSQETQYF. Full variable domain (outside the CDR3, taken from reference TRBV5-4 and TRBJ2-5): ETGVTQSPTHLIKTRGQQVTLRCSSQSGHNTVSWYQQALGQGPQFIFQYYREEENGRGNFPPRFSGLQFPNYSSELNVNALELDDSALYLCASSLGGPSQETQYFGPGTRLLVL.

The chain combines TRBV21-1 with TRBJ2-7; TRBD1 was called by the table and not checked on the DNA. TRBV21-1 is deemed a pseudogene. CDR3 length: 13 amino acids. CDR3 sequence: CASSRDSSYEQYF. The CDR3 nucleotides are TGTGCCAGCAGCCGGGACAGCTCCTACGAGCAGTACTTC.

The chain recombines TRBV10-3 with TRBJ2-3; 8 bases line up with TRBD2. The CDR3 loop spans 16 amino acids. With V trimmed by 6 bases and J by 1 base, 9 bases remained unmatched. Germline V gene lookup returns CDR1 ENHRY and CDR2 SYGVKD. Here the CDR3 reads CAIRTHSGVGTDTQYF. DNA of the CDR3: TGTGCCATCAGAACACATAGCGGGGTGGGCACAGATACGCAGTATTTT.

J is TRBJ1-2 and V is TRBV18; 8 bases fit TRBD1. The CDR3 loop spans 15 amino acids. From germline, CDR1 is KGHSH and CDR2 LQKENI. V trimming: 4 bases; J trimming: 4 bases; junction bases outside the gene matches: 8. In nucleotides, the CDR3 is TGTGCCAGCTCACATTCCGGGACAGGAACCTATGGCTACACCTTC. This codes for CASSHSGTGTYGYTF.

This clone was seen once. This sequence joins TRBV30 and TRBJ2-1; 9 bases match TRBD2. The germline V gene has CDR1 GTSNPN and CDR2 SVGIG (reference sequence). J lost 8 bases, V lost 2 bases, and 13 bases had no gene match. The CDR3 is made up of 16 amino acids. The CDR3, as DNA: TGTGCCTGGAGTATTAGAGGCGGGAGGGCAGTCCATGAGCAGTTCTTC. Amino acid sequence: CAWSIRGGRAVHEQFF.

The gene calls are TRBV18 and TRBJ2-7; TRBD1 aligns across 10 bases. Losses at the gene ends were 3 bases for V and 2 bases for J; bases not matched to a gene: 7. This CDR3 has 16 amino acids. Per the germline V gene, CDR1 is KGHSH and CDR2 is LQKENI. The CDR3 loop reads CASSPGGTGVTYEQYF. Here the CDR3 DNA reads TGTGCCAGCTCACCGGGAGGGACAGGGGTGACCTACGAGCAGTACTTC.

This clone was observed a single time. V is TRBV29-1 and J is TRBJ1-1; a possible D gene is TRBD1 (5 bases). In germline, CDR1 is SQVTM, CDR2 ANQGSEA. V dropped 6 bases and J dropped 4 bases, with 15 bases sitting between them. The CDR3 contains 13 residues. The CDR3 loop reads CSVRRDSGTEAFF. The DNA for the CDR3 is TGCAGCGTCCGCAGGGACTCTGGCACTGAAGCTTTCTTT.

This chain uses TRBV7-9 with TRBJ1-1; D may be TRBD1 (6 bases). The V and J ends lost 5 bases and 1 base respectively, with 23 bases between them. CDR1 and CDR2 from the germline V gene are SEHNR and FQNEAQ (reference sequence). There are 18 residues in the CDR3. Here the CDR3 reads CASSPWGPTRATNTEAFF. CDR3 nucleotide sequence: TGTGCCAGCAGCCCCTGGGGGCCAACCCGAGCAACGAACACTGAAGCTTTCTTT.

The rearrangement uses TRBV27 and TRBJ2-2; 9 bases are a match to TRBD2. CDR1 and CDR2 from the germline V gene are MNHEY and SMNVEV (reference sequence). The junction had 11 bases not matched to a gene; V was cut back by 8 bases and J by 4 bases. This CDR3 spans 16 amino acids. The CDR3 is CASWGGRALTTGELFF. DNA for the CDR3: TGTGCCAGCTGGGGCGGGAGGGCCCTCACCACCGGGGAGCTGTTTTTT.

This clone was found a few times. The gene calls are TRBV15 and TRBJ1-5; TRBD1 matches at 7 bases. The CDR3 loop spans 23 amino acids. Germline CDR1 and CDR2: LNHNV and YYDKDF (reference sequence). Trimming at V came to 0 bases and at J to 3 bases, leaving 26 bases not matched to a gene. The CDR3 is CATSRDGFRGSSDRRYHNQPQHF. DNA for the CDR3: TGTGCCACCAGCAGAGATGGTTTCCGAGGATCTTCGGACAGGAGGTATCACAATCAGCCCCAGCATTTT.

This chain uses TRBV18 with TRBJ2-6; a weak D match, TRBD1 (6 bases). Germline V gene sequence: CDR1 KGHSH, CDR2 LQKENI. CDR3 size: 15 residues. The ends were cut back, 8 bases at V and 1 base at J, with 12 bases in the middle. CDR3 DNA: TGTGCCAGCCCTGAGGGGGTTTCTGGGGCCAACGTCCTGACTTTC. It yields the protein CASPEGVSGANVLTF.

CDR3 DNA: TGTGCCAGCAGCAAGACTAGCGGGGGGTTTGGCACAGATACGCAGTATTTT. This encodes CASSKTSGGFGTDTQYF. The chain recombines TRBV5-4 with TRBJ2-3; 13 nucleotides match TRBD2. Trimming at V came to 4 bases and at J to 1 base, leaving 6 bases not matched to a gene. Germline CDR1 is SGHNT and CDR2 is YYREEE (reference sequence). The CDR3 covers 17 residues.

The genes are TRBV7-3 and TRBJ2-3; a weak D match, TRBD1 (6 bases). The CDR3 is made up of 16 amino acids. Trimming left V 5 bases short and J 1 base short, with 16 bases between. Germline CDR1 reads SGHTA; CDR2 reads FQGTGA. The DNA for the CDR3 is TGTGCCAGCAGCCCCCCCGGACAGTCAGGCACAGATACGCAGTATTTT. Amino acid sequence: CASSPPGQSGTDTQYF.

V gene TRBV6-4 combines with J gene TRBJ2-5; 8 bases map to TRBD2. This CDR3 region has 14 residues. With V trimmed by 6 bases and J by 11 bases, 14 bases remained unmatched. Germline V gene sequence: CDR1 MRHNA, CDR2 SNTAGT. The CDR3 DNA is TGTGCCAGCAGACCCGGGGGAGCAGCGGGAGAGCAGTACTTC. The encoded protein is CASRPGGAAGEQYF.